Below, one T cell receptor (beta chain) is given with its context. Ten or more counts support this clone. Its antigen is still unknown. No base-level quality is on record; no much larger clone is a single base apart. This sample stems from a study of metastatic and nonmetastatic thyroid tumors (dated by TCRdb to 2018 to 2021). A note on the overall study: The researchers compared repertoires between peripheral blood samples and tumor or nodule tissue samples from patients with malignant or benign thyroid disease.

What the research found in general, with its limitations: TCR beta diversity was reported as significantly higher in malignant tumors than in benign nodules, in both blood and tumor samples.

The germline V end is reduced by 0 bases and the J end by 4 bases; junction bases left unmatched: 0. Via the germline V gene (reference sequence), CDR1 is MNHNY and CDR2 SVGAGI. The CDR3 holds 14 amino acids from the cysteine to the phenylalanine. Only the CDR3 DNA is retained, 42 bases long and in frame from the first base. The library was obtained by PCR. TCRdb names Illumina HiSeq 4000 as the instrument used. High-throughput sequencing was used to profile the TCR beta-chain CDR3 region of every patient. The study's own analysis went as follows. Drawing on CDR3 differences between clinicopathological groups, the researchers built a classifier meant to tell apart patients with distant-metastatic papillary thyroid cancer. Repertoire diversity was assessed with the Shannon index, and tumor-blood repertoire similarity with the Morisita-Horn index. TCRdb handled the public reads itself, with Q25 trimming in fastp and clone calling in MiXCR, and kept productive beta chains. These V and J calls originate from TCRdb's pipeline instead of the authors' own analysis. This sample has tens of thousands of clones in its table, and around 32% of those were observed once. The ten most abundant clones make up 6% to 8% of the sample.

No patient had received any treatment before thyroid surgery. Patient clinical samples collected from 2012 to 2018 were retrospectively analysed using T-cell receptor beta sequencing. The sequence links TRBV6-6 to TRBJ2-5, and 9 junction bases match TRBD2. The sample was blood. This receptor was obtained from a female donor with papillary thyroid cancer or a benign thyroid nodule (not recorded which). Some clones in this sample may be carry-over from other donors' samples. CDR3 loop: CASSYSTSGETQYF. At the DNA level, the sequence is TGTGCCAGCAGTTACTCGACTAGCGGAGAGACCCAGTACTTC.